Below are 28 T cell receptor beta chains sequenced from a single sample in a study of cytomegalovirus exposure and HLA in healthy donors. The PCR employed 60 Vbeta primers together with 13 Jbeta primers. Clones were sequenced by immunoSEQ multiplex PCR, and TCRdb holds only the in-frame ones, with some missing. In the table there are around 150,000 clones, about 70% of which are singletons. Sequencing was performed on PBMCs. Receptors originate from a man aged 25 to 45 in good health and CMV-seropositive.

The DNA for the CDR3 is TGCGCCAGCAGCCAGGGACAGGGTGACTACGAGCAGTACTTC. Residues: CASSQGQGDYEQYF. V gene TRBV4-1 combines with J gene TRBJ2-7; 9 bases map to TRBD1. The ends lost 3 bases at V and 3 bases at J; junction bases unmatched: 3. The CDR3 sequence is 14 residues long. The germline V gene has CDR1 MGHRA and CDR2 YSYEKL.

Details on this clone: At one of its ends the junction is not consistent with the germline gene, which may arise from a read error. The chain links TRBV11-2 to TRBJ2-7; weak D call: TRBD2 (5 bases). The CDR3 contains 16 residues. Germline assignment: CDR1 SGHAT and CDR2 FQNNGV. The CDR3 DNA is TGTGCCAGCAGCTTAGATCCAGGACTCCCTTCCTGCGAGCAGTACTTC. Protein: CASSLDPGLPSCEQYF.

The V call is TRBV7-8, the J call TRBJ1-6; D is possibly TRBD1 (5 bases). V lost 1 base and J 0 bases, leaving 16 bases between the germline ends. Per the germline V gene, CDR1 is SGHVS and CDR2 is FQNEAQ. The CDR3 has 19 amino acids. CDR3 DNA sequence: TGTGCCAGCAGCTTAGGGAGGGGCTTGGGGGGCTCCTATAATTCACCCCTCCACTTT. Amino acids: CASSLGRGLGGSYNSPLHF.

This clone turned up a few times. V usage is TRBV6-6 and J usage is TRBJ1-5; 7 nucleotides agree with TRBD1. The CDR3 has 14 amino acids. J gave up 1 base and V 6 bases, and 3 bases lay outside the gene matches. Per the germline V gene, CDR1 is MNHNY and CDR2 is SVGAGI (reference sequence). CDR3 in amino acids: CASRTQGSNQPQHF. As DNA, the CDR3 is TGTGCCAGCAGGACACAGGGGAGCAATCAGCCCCAGCATTTT.

The CDR3 sequence: CASSLVAGIYNEQFF. The DNA of the CDR3 is TGCGCCAGCAGCTTGGTGGCAGGGATATACAATGAGCAGTTCTTC. The chain uses TRBV5-1 and TRBJ2-1; D perhaps matches TRBD1 (5 bases). CDR3 length equals 15 residues. V was trimmed by 0 bases and J by 4 bases, leaving 11 bases between them. The germline CDR1 and CDR2 sequences are SGHRS and YFSETQ.

The chain employs TRBV19 and TRBJ2-5; 16 nucleotides align to TRBD2. Per germline, CDR1 LNHDA and CDR2 SQIVND (reference sequence). J gave up 5 bases and V 6 bases, and 6 bases lay outside the gene matches. This CDR3 comprises 16 residues. CDR3 sequence: CASRGLAGGLIETQYF. The DNA for the CDR3 is TGTGCCAGTAGGGGACTAGCGGGAGGGCTTATCGAGACCCAGTACTTC.

The rearrangement links TRBV4-1 to TRBJ2-5; 9 bases agree with TRBD2. This CDR3 spans 15 amino acids. J lost 5 bases, V lost 4 bases, and 8 bases had no gene match. The germline gives CDR1 MGHRA, CDR2 YSYEKL. The CDR3 spells CASSRREGPSETQYF. The CDR3 coding sequence is TGCGCCAGCAGCCGGCGGGAGGGCCCGAGTGAGACCCAGTACTTC.

This clone was counted between two and nine times. The chain links TRBV27 to TRBJ1-1; D unclear. V was trimmed by 7 bases and J by 1 base, leaving 16 bases between them. The length of the CDR3 is 15 residues. Germline values: CDR1 MNHEY, CDR2 SMNVEV (reference sequence). The CDR3 bases are TGTGCCAGCATCCGTGCCACTCAGGCGAACACTGAAGCTTTCTTT. It translates to CASIRATQANTEAFF.

This clone was seen only a few times. The rearrangement joins TRBV18 to TRBJ1-1; no firm D call. The germline V gene encodes CDR1 KGHSH and CDR2 LQKENI. V gave up 3 bases and J gave up 0 bases, with 11 bases separating them. The CDR3 contains 15 residues. The CDR3, as DNA: TGTGCCAGCTCACCCCGGACTGTAATGAACACTGAAGCTTTCTTT. Its translation is CASSPRTVMNTEAFF.

J is TRBJ2-3 and V is TRBV19; 9 bases map to TRBD2. Germline assignment: CDR1 LNHDA and CDR2 SQIVND (reference sequence). There are 18 residues in the CDR3. Trimming took 6 bases from V and 4 from J; bases not matched to a gene: 17. This CDR3 reads CASSFRGREGRVADTQYF. The DNA for the CDR3 is TGTGCCAGTAGCTTTAGGGGGCGGGAGGGCCGAGTCGCAGATACGCAGTATTTT.

The chain has TRBV2 and TRBJ1-5, with 9 bases identical to TRBD1. After removal of 3 bases from V and 2 bases from J, the junction contained 5 bases not matched to a gene. Germline V gives CDR1 SNHLY, CDR2 FYNNEI. The CDR3 contains 16 residues. The DNA for the CDR3 is TGTGCCAGCAGTGACCCAGACAGGGGGGGCAATCAGCCCCAGCATTTT. This encodes CASSDPDRGGNQPQHF.

This chain joins TRBV30 and TRBJ1-1; D possibly corresponds to TRBD1 (6 bases). V lost 3 bases and J lost 11, with 22 bases in between. Germline CDR1 GTSNPN, CDR2 SVGIG (reference sequence). The CDR3 sequence is 14 residues long. The CDR3 spells CAWSIHEVWGQAFF. In nucleotides, the CDR3 is TGTGCCTGGAGCATACACGAGGTCTGGGGGCAGGCTTTCTTT.

The chain joins TRBV14 to TRBJ2-3, with 8 bases lining up with TRBD2. J was trimmed by 0 bases and V by 0 bases; bases with no gene match: 14. The V gene's germline CDR1 is SGHDN and CDR2 FVKESK. The CDR3 loop spans 20 amino acids. In nucleotides, the CDR3 is TGTGCCAGCAGCCAAGATCTTCCCGGGAGGGCACTAACTAGCACAGATACGCAGTATTTT. This codes for CASSQDLPGRALTSTDTQYF. The full variable domain, in which reference TRBV14 and TRBJ2-3 provide the parts outside the CDR3, is EAGVTQFPSHSVIEKGQTVTLRCDPISGHDNLYWYRRVMGKEIKFLLHFVKESKQDESGMPNNRFLAERTGGTYSTLKVQPAELEDSGVYFCASSQDLPGRALTSTDTQYFGPGTRLTVL.

The chain recombines TRBV2 with TRBJ1-5, with D hard to call. The CDR3 sequence is 13 residues long. Looked up from germline, CDR1 is SNHLY and CDR2 is FYNNEI. V was clipped by 7 bases and J by 3 bases, with 10 bases between them. The CDR3, as DNA: TGTGCCAGCATAGCAGCTTTCAATCAGCCCCAGCATTTT. Amino acid sequence: CASIAAFNQPQHF.

The V and J genes are TRBV19 and TRBJ1-2, with no clear D. Germline assignment: CDR1 LNHDA and CDR2 SQIVND (reference sequence). CDR3 length equals 10 residues. CDR3 in amino acids: CASGFYGYTF. The CDR3 region has the DNA TGTGCGAGCGGTTTCTATGGCTACACCTTC.

The gene calls are TRBV7-9 and TRBJ1-6; D may be TRBD1 (6 bases). Between the trimmed V and J ends, which lost 3 bases and 14 bases, there was a span of 20 bases. Per germline, CDR1 SEHNR and CDR2 FQNEAQ (reference sequence). The CDR3 spans 15 residues. The CDR3 here is CASSLSGQTSSTLHF. In nucleotides, the CDR3 is TGTGCCAGCAGCTTGTCAGGACAGACCTCCTCGACCCTCCACTTT.

The chain combines TRBV5-6 with TRBJ1-1; a weak D match, TRBD1 (5 bases). Germline lookup yields CDR1 SGHDT and CDR2 YYEEEE. V was pared by 1 base and J by 3 bases, with 13 bases between. This CDR3 contains 15 residues. The CDR3 loop is CASSLTGEWDTEAFF. Here the CDR3 DNA reads TGTGCCAGCAGCTTGACAGGAGAATGGGACACTGAAGCTTTCTTT.

The rearrangement links TRBV27 to TRBJ1-2, with 10 bases identical to TRBD1. Looked up from germline, CDR1 is MNHEY and CDR2 is SMNVEV (reference sequence). Trimming removed 8 bases from V and 8 bases from J; junction bases left unmatched: 8. CDR3 length: 13 residues. The chain's CDR3 is CASSPGTGDGYTF. The CDR3 DNA sequence: TGTGCCAGCTCTCCCGGGACAGGGGACGGCTACACCTTC.

The chain joins TRBV7-8 to TRBJ2-3; TRBD2 matches at 15 bases. The CDR3 is 18 amino acids. Unmatched junction bases numbered 9, after V lost 5 bases and J lost 3 bases. Looked up from germline, CDR1 is SGHVS and CDR2 is FQNEAQ. CDR3 DNA sequence: TGTGCCAGCAGCCCCTGGACTAGCGGGAGGGCGCCGACAGATACGCAGTATTTT. It yields the protein CASSPWTSGRAPTDTQYF. Supplemented by reference TRBV7-8 and TRBJ2-3, the full variable domain reads GAGVSQSPRYKVAKRGQDVALRCDPISGHVSLFWYQQALGQGPEFLTYFQNEAQLDKSGLPSDRFFAERPEGSVSTLKIQRTQQEDSAVYLCASSPWTSGRAPTDTQYFGPGTRLTVL.

V usage is TRBV27 and J usage is TRBJ1-1, with TRBD1 matching 8 bases. Germline trimming cut 5 bases from V and 0 bases from J; bases unmatched to any gene: 5. There are 15 residues in the CDR3. Germline V lookup: CDR1 MNHEY, CDR2 SMNVEV (reference sequence). The CDR3 nucleotides are TGTGCCAGCAGTCCCGACAGGGGTTTGAACACTGAAGCTTTCTTT. Translation: CASSPDRGLNTEAFF.

This clone has just a few counts. The rearrangement links TRBV28 to TRBJ1-1; D call uncertain. CDR3 length: 14 residues. The germline CDR1 and CDR2 sequences are MDHEN and SYDVKM. With 6 bases removed from V and 0 bases from J, the gap between germline ends came to 11 bases. The CDR3, as DNA: TGTGCCAGCAGCACCCCTCAGGTGAACACTGAAGCTTTCTTT. This codes for CASSTPQVNTEAFF.

This clone is a singleton in its sample. This chain joins TRBV19 and TRBJ1-2; the D gene is possibly TRBD1 (5 bases). Looked up from germline, CDR1 is LNHDA and CDR2 is SQIVND (reference sequence). Trimming shortened V by 3 bases and J by 2 bases, and 7 bases separated the two germline ends. This CDR3 spans 13 amino acids. CDR3 coding DNA: TGTGCCAGTAGTATCCAGGGAAACTATGGCTACACCTTC. This encodes CASSIQGNYGYTF.

A single count supports this clone. The chain is built from TRBV30 and TRBJ2-5; 9 positions match TRBD2. The DNA matches TRBJ2-7 better at its end, which makes the J call doubtful. CDR1 is GTSNPN, CDR2 SVGIG, per germline (reference sequence). This CDR3 region has 13 residues. The CDR3 DNA reads TGTGCCTGGAGGTTAGCGGGAGACGTCGAGCAGTACTTC. Its translation is CAWRLAGDVEQYF.

This sequence joins TRBV7-3 and TRBJ2-5; possible D gene TRBD2, 6 bases. This CDR3 has 15 residues. The germline V gene has CDR1 SGHTA and CDR2 FQGTGA. Trimming left V 2 bases short and J 1 base short, with 11 bases between. CDR3 residues: CASSLVGSGQETQYF. CDR3 sequence (DNA): TGTGCCAGCAGCTTAGTGGGTAGCGGCCAAGAGACCCAGTACTTC.

This rearrangement joins TRBV25-1 to TRBJ2-7; D gene ambiguous. With 4 bases removed from V and 2 bases from J, the gap between germline ends came to 9 bases. The CDR3 totals 13 residues. Germline V gene lookup returns CDR1 MGHDK and CDR2 SYGVNS. CDR3 protein: CASSGHGTYEQYF. The CDR3 coding sequence is TGTGCCAGCAGTGGACATGGTACCTACGAGCAGTACTTC.

The chain recombines TRBV7-9 with TRBJ2-2; 10 bases align to TRBD2. With 10 bases clipped from V and 7 bases from J, the junction kept 6 bases outside the gene matches. CDR1 and CDR2 from the germline V gene are SEHNR and FQNEAQ (reference sequence). The CDR3 contains 13 residues. CDR3 in DNA: TGTGCCACCAGGCAGCGGGAGGGCGGGGAGCTGTTTTTT. It codes for CATRQREGGELFF.

The gene calls are TRBV7-3 and TRBJ1-1; D is possibly TRBD1 (6 bases). The CDR3 spans 18 residues. V gave up 2 bases and J gave up 3 bases, with 22 bases separating them. CDR1 and CDR2 (germline): SGHTA, FQGTGA. For the CDR3, the DNA is TGTGCCAGCAGCTTAGGGTCCCTCAGGGGTGGGAGCGACACTGAAGCTTTCTTT. Translation: CASSLGSLRGGSDTEAFF.

The V call is TRBV5-1, the J call TRBJ2-2; D may be TRBD2 (5 bases). V was shortened by 5 bases and J by 2 bases, with 16 bases between the two germline ends. The CDR3 runs 16 residues. CDR1 is SGHRS and CDR2 is YFSETQ in the germline V gene. In nucleotides, the CDR3 is TGCGCCAGCAGTAAAGGATCTAGCAGTAACACCGGGGAGCTGTTTTTT. Translating gives CASSKGSSSNTGELFF.